This T cell receptor (beta chain) stems from a study of cytomegalovirus exposure and HLA in healthy donors. There are a few counts of this clone. Its antigen is not known. Regarding the study as a whole: Reportedly, a later analysis found an Asian-associated ancestry cluster had fewer N-insertions than the roughly 630-donor mean. Several top significant clusters appeared, in a later analysis, to be linked to common viral pathogens.

The PCR made use of 60 Vbeta and 13 Jbeta primers. TCRdb's table, derived via immunoSEQ multiplex PCR, lists solely in-frame clones and lacks some. Among around 150,000 clones listed, 78% were seen once. The CDR3 sequence is 15 residues long. CDR1 and CDR2 (germline): SGHNT, YENEEA. V shed 4 bases, J shed 1 base, and the junction held 6 bases outside the gene matches. The clonotype comes from a male donor in good health and CMV-seronegative. The V gene is TRBV11-3, the J gene TRBJ2-7; the match to TRBD1 covers 8 bases. The sequenced sample consisted of PBMCs. The DNA for the CDR3 is TGTGCCAGCAGCTCTGGGACAGGACTTTCCTACGAGCAGTACTTC. It specifies CASSSGTGLSYEQYF.